The clone carrying this TCR beta chain was detected once. No antigen is known for it. The study ran its PCR with 60 Vbeta and 13 Jbeta primers. The repertoire was sequenced with immunoSEQ multiplex PCR; TCRdb's copy has only in-frame clones and lacks some. The table has 100,000 or so clones, over 70% seen once. The data belong to a study of cytomegalovirus exposure and HLA in healthy donors. Whole-study results and caveats: Sequencing likely caused a cluster of highly shared sequence variants. As immune exposure information, only CMV serostatus was available. A later analysis reportedly found fewer N-insertions in an Asian-associated ancestry cluster than the approximately 670-donor mean. Prior analysis indicated that the majority of TCR beta V segments exhibited productivity approximately 90% or approximately 30% of the time.

The receptor comes from a man aged 45-60 years in good health and CMV-seronegative. Sequenced: PBMCs.

CDR3 loop: CASSISGNTGELFF. The DNA of the CDR3 is TGTGCCAGTAGTATAAGCGGGAACACCGGGGAGCTGTTTTTT. This rearrangement joins TRBV19 to TRBJ2-2, with a weak D call TRBD2 (5 bases). The CDR3 totals 14 residues. V shed 2 bases and J shed 1 base, with 5 bases lying between them. CDR1 LNHDA and CDR2 SQIVND come from the germline V gene (reference sequence).